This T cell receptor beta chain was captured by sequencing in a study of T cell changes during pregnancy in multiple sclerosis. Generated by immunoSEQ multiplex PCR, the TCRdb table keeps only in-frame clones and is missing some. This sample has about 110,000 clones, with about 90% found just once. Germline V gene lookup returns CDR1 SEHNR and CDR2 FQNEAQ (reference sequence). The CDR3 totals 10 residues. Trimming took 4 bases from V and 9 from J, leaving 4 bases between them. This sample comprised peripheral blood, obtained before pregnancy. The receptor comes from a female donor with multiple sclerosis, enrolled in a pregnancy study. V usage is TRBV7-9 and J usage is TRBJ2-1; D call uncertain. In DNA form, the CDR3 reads TGTGCCAGCAGCTCAGGTGAGCAGTTCTTC. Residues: CASSSGEQFF.